This is a list of T cell receptor beta chains from one sample in a study of tumor and adjacent non-tumor tissue in lung cancer. One entry per CDR3 protein results from TCRdb running MiXCR on the multiplex PCR reads. In the table there are under 85,000 distinct CDR3 sequences, approximately 82% of which are singletons. Sample: distant non-tumor lung tissue. Every receptor here comes from an older man with non-small cell lung cancer. Each CDR3 is given with its conserved first and last residue. Fields, in order: V gene, D gene, J gene, clone size, CDR3 DNA, CDR3 protein. D genes are given only for firm matches. For some rows the clone size is stated as once, few or many, or as a class when expanded; others skip it.

>TRBV11-2|.|TRBJ2-2|.
TGTGCCAACAGCCTAATGGGCACAGGTGTTGTCGGGGAGCTGTTTTTT
CANSLMGTGVVGELFF
>TRBV11-2|TRBD1|TRBJ1-6|.
TGTGCCACCAGCTACGGGACAGCGTATAATTCACCACTCCACTTT
CATSYGTAYNSPLHF
>TRBV5-4|TRBD2|TRBJ2-5|.
TGTGTCAGCAGTTGGCGGGGGGGTAAGCAAGAGACCCAGTACTTC
CVSSWRGGKQETQYF
>TRBV4-3|TRBD2|TRBJ2-7|.
TGCGCCAGGAGCCAAACCCGTAACTCAAAAGGACTAGCGGGAGGCTCCTACGAGCAGTACTTC
CARSQTRNSKGLAGGSYEQYF
>TRBV20-1|.|TRBJ2-2|.
.
CSAEGGVSPGSCFF
>TRBV30|TRBD2|TRBJ2-3|.
TGTGCCTGGAGTGATCGCGGGAGCAGCACATATACGCGGTATTTT
CAWSDRGSSTYTRYF
>TRBV29-1|.|TRBJ2-1|.
TGCAGCGTTGGAGATTGGGTAAGGGGTAAGCAGTTCTTC
CSVGDWVRGKQFF
>TRBV11-3|.|TRBJ2-1|.
TGTGCCAGCACCACAGATCCCTCCTACAATGAGCAGTTCTTC
CASTTDPSYNEQFF
>TRBV14|.|TRBJ1-5|.
TGTGCCAACAGCCAAGGGGGGCATCAGCCCCAGCATTTT
CANSQGGHQPQHF
>TRBV6-1|.|TRBJ1-6|.
TGTGCCAGCAGGGAGCGGGGAAGGAATTCACCCCTCCACTTT
CASRERGRNSPLHF
>TRBV20-1|TRBD1|TRBJ1-1|few
TGCAGTGCTGCCAGTTCAGGGACAGTTTACACTGAAGCTTTCTTT
CSAASSGTVYTEAFF
>TRBV7-8|.|TRBJ2-5|.
TGTACCAGCAGCTTATCGTCGAGCGGAACTGGGGGGGAGACCCAGTACTTC
CTSSLSSSGTGGETQYF
>TRBV6-2/TRBV6-3|.|TRBJ1-1|.
TGTGCCTGCAGTACGAGACAGAGGATGAACACTGAAGCTTTCTTT
CACSTRQRMNTEAFF
>TRBV20-1|.|TRBJ2-7|.
TGCAATGCTACCCTCCCGCAGGCGGTAGGAGAGCAGTACTTC
CNATLPQAVGEQYF
>TRBV6-2/TRBV6-3|.|TRBJ2-2|.
TGTGCCAGCAGTACCAGCATCGGGGACCTGTTTTTT
CASSTSIGDLFF
>TRBV30|.|TRBJ1-6|.
TGTGGCTGGAGTGTACAGGCGATTAATTCGCTCCTCCACTTT
CGWSVQAINSLLHF
>TRBV27|TRBD2|TRBJ2-2|.
TGTGCCAGCAGTTGGGTAGCGGAGGGGCGCGGGGGGCTGTTTTTT
CASSWVAEGRGGLFF
>TRBV6-2/TRBV6-3|.|TRBJ2-1|.
TGTGCCAGCAGCCAGATAGGGGGTAGCTCCTACGAGCAGTTCTTC
CASSQIGGSSYEQFF
>TRBV6-5|.|TRBJ2-1|.
TGTGCCAGCGATACCGGACATGAGCAGTTCTTC
CASDTGHEQFF
>TRBV20-1|.|TRBJ1-2|.
TGCAATGCTCCGGAAGGGATAAGCTATGGCTACACCTTC
CNAPEGISYGYTF
>TRBV12-3/TRBV12-4|.|TRBJ1-6|.
TGTGCCAGTAGCGGAGGGAGGTCCTATGATTCACCCCTCCACTTT
CASSGGRSYDSPLHF
>TRBV28|.|TRBJ2-5|once
TGTGCCAGCAGATTTGTCAGGGGCTGGCAAGAGACCCAGTACTTC
CASRFVRGWQETQYF
>TRBV4-1|.|TRBJ2-5|.
TGCGTCAGAAGCCAAGCTAGTTATGAGACCCAATACTTC
CVRSQASYETQYF
>TRBV6-5|.|TRBJ1-2|.
TGTGCCAGCAGTGCTACAGGGATGGTCGCATATGGATACACCTTC
CASSATGMVAYGYTF
>TRBV28|.|TRBJ1-4|many
TGTGCCAGCAGTTTACTCGGATTAACTAATGAAAAACTGTTTTTT
CASSLLGLTNEKLFF
>TRBV6-1|.|TRBJ2-1|once
TGTGCCAACAGTGGGACTTGGGAATTGGATGAGCACTTCTTC
CANSGTWELDEHFF
>TRBV5-8|TRBD2|TRBJ2-3|.
TGTGCCTGCAGCTTGGTCGAGCGGGGGCCGCTCACAGATACGCAGTATTTT
CACSLVERGPLTDTQYF
>TRBV5-5|.|TRBJ1-1|.
TGTGCCAGCAGCTTGGACATTATCACTGAAGCTTTCTTT
CASSLDIITEAFF
>TRBV7-8|TRBD2|TRBJ2-7|.
TGTGCCCGCAGCTCGTCCGGACTAGCGGGAATTTATGAGCAGTACTTC
CARSSSGLAGIYEQYF
>TRBV5-1|.|TRBJ1-1|.
TGCGCCAGCAGCTTGGGTATAGGGACCACTGAAGCTTTCTTT
CASSLGIGTTEAFF
>TRBV11-1|.|TRBJ2-5|.
TGTGTCAGTGCGTCAGGGGTTTCGGAGACCCAGCACTTC
CVSASGVSETQHF
>TRBV6-4|.|TRBJ1-2|.
TGTGCCAGCAGTGACACCACCGGCACAGGCCTTTTGACCTTC
CASSDTTGTGLLTF
>TRBV12-3/TRBV12-4|.|TRBJ2-2|.
TGTGCTAGCAGTCCCCAACATGGGAACGTCGGTGAGCTGTTTTTT
CASSPQHGNVGELFF
>TRBV20-1|TRBD2|TRBJ2-1|.
TGCAGTACGGGGGGGTACTCCTACAATGAGCAGTTCTTC
CSTGGYSYNEQFF
>TRBV4-2|.|TRBJ2-3|once
TGTGCCAGTTCGAGAGGGGATGGGACAGATACGCAGTATTTT
CASSRGDGTDTQYF
>TRBV29-1|.|TRBJ1-1|.
TGTAGCGTAGAGATAGGGGGTTTCACTGAAGCTTTCTTT
CSVEIGGFTEAFF
>TRBV14|TRBD2|TRBJ2-1|.
TGTGCCAGCGGGCACCTGGGACTAGCGGGAGTTGTTGAGCAGTTCTTC
CASGHLGLAGVVEQFF
>TRBV5-1|.|TRBJ1-1|.
TGCGCCAGAGGTTACAGGGAGACCACTGAAGCTTTCTTT
CARGYRETTEAFF
>TRBV6-5|TRBD1|TRBJ1-1|.
TGTGCCAGTAGTTACTCCCGACGGACAGGGAGCACTGAAGCTTTCTTT
CASSYSRRTGSTEAFF
>TRBV6-6|.|TRBJ1-1|.
TGTGCCAGCAGAACATGGTTCGGTAGATACGGCTCTGAAGCTTTCTTT
CASRTWFGRYGSEAFF
>TRBV24-1|.|TRBJ2-3|many
TGTGCCACCAGTGATTCGAGCTGGGGCTTTAGCACAGATACGCAGTATTTT
CATSDSSWGFSTDTQYF
>TRBV20-1|.|TRBJ1-1|.
TGCAGTGCTGAACTCGGGAACACTGAAGCTTTCTTT
CSAELGNTEAFF
>TRBV11-3|.|TRBJ1-1|.
TGTGCCAGCAGTTTAGCGGGCTTGTTGGGTACTGAAGCTTTCTTT
CASSLAGLLGTEAFF
>TRBV7-8|.|TRBJ2-6|many
TGTGCCAGCAGCCGATTGGGGCTAGACCTGGCTGGGGCCAACGTCCTGACTTTC
CASSRLGLDLAGANVLTF
>TRBV11-2|TRBD1|TRBJ2-7|.
TGTGCCAGCCGCTTAGATCAGGGGGCCCCATACGAGCAGTTGTTC
CASRLDQGAPYEQLF
>TRBV5-4|.|TRBJ2-7|.
TGTGCCAACAGCTTGGGACCGGGACCGACCTGCGAGCAATACTTC
CANSLGPGPTCEQYF
>TRBV5-4|.|TRBJ2-2|once
TGTGCCAGCATTGGCCCGAGAGGCACCGGGGAGCTGTTTTTT
CASIGPRGTGELFF
>TRBV19|TRBD1|TRBJ2-2|.
TGTGTCAGCCTAAGGGACAGGGGTTGGTCCGGGGAGCTGTTTTTT
CVSLRDRGWSGELFF
>TRBV4-2|.|TRBJ2-1|.
TGTGCCAGCAGCCAAGAAGTCCGGGGGAGTGAGCAGTTCTTC
CASSQEVRGSEQFF
>TRBV2|TRBD2|TRBJ2-1|.
TGTGCCAGCGCCTTAGCGGGGGGCTCTGAGCAGTTGTTC
CASALAGGSEQLF
>TRBV6-2/TRBV6-3|.|TRBJ1-6|.
TGTGCCAGCAGTGAGCTTAGCGAGGATTCACCCCTCCACTTT
CASSELSEDSPLHF
>TRBV11-2|.|TRBJ2-7|.
TGTGCCAGCAGCGGGGACAATATAAGCTACGAGCAGTACTTC
CASSGDNISYEQYF